A single sample is the source of the 18 T cell receptor beta chains below, sequenced in a study of T cells in Graves' hyperthyroidism and ophthalmopathy. Amplification of TCR beta CDR3 regions was performed using RNA transcripts as template. With the HTBI primer set, the TCR CDR3 went through a first round of RT-PCR. Each CDR3 protein is one row after TCRdb ran MiXCR on the multiplex PCR reads. The sample consists of 650,000 to 700,000 distinct CDR3 sequences, around a sixth of them appearing once. Sequencing used blood. These receptors were obtained from a man between 50 and 59 years old with Graves' hyperthyroidism.

The chain uses TRBV10-3 and TRBJ2-3, with 8 bases aligning to TRBD1. CDR3 size: 16 residues. Trimming removed 4 bases from V and 5 bases from J; junction bases left unmatched: 11. Per germline, CDR1 ENHRY and CDR2 SYGVKD. The CDR3: CAISGGGQGAEDTQYF. CDR3 sequence (DNA): TGTGCCATCAGTGGAGGGGGGCAGGGGGCGGAAGATACGCAGTATTTT.

Ten or more counts support this clonotype. The chain recombines TRBV2 with TRBJ2-3, with 10 bases matching TRBD2. In germline, CDR1 is SNHLY, CDR2 FYNNEI. With 4 bases clipped from V and 1 base from J, the junction kept 5 bases outside the gene matches. The CDR3 covers 16 residues. The CDR3 region is CASSVTSGTGTDTQYF. The CDR3 nucleotides read TGTGCCAGCAGTGTTACTAGCGGGACAGGCACAGATACGCAGTATTTT.

There are a few counts of this clonotype. V and J are TRBV28 and TRBJ1-5; a possible D gene is TRBD1 (6 bases). The V end was cut by 2 bases, the J end by 4 bases, with 12 bases between. CDR1 is MDHEN and CDR2 is SYDVKM in the germline V gene. The CDR3 covers 15 residues. CDR3 sequence: CASSLRQVGNQPQHF. The CDR3 DNA is TGTGCCAGCAGTTTACGACAGGTCGGAAATCAGCCCCAGCATTTT.

This clonotype was observed at least ten times. This chain links TRBV27 with TRBJ2-5; unclear D gene. The germline gives CDR1 MNHEY, CDR2 SMNVEV (reference sequence). V was shortened by 6 bases and J by 2 bases, with 16 bases between the two germline ends. The CDR3 contains 15 residues. The CDR3 DNA is TGTGCCAGCAGAGTTCTCGCACCGACTCAAGAGACCCAGTACTTC. Translating it yields CASRVLAPTQETQYF.

This clonotype was counted between two and nine times. The chain joins TRBV14 to TRBJ2-7; no clear D gene. The germline CDR1 and CDR2 sequences are SGHDN and FVKESK. The CDR3 loop spans 15 amino acids. V dropped 9 bases and J dropped 2 bases, with 20 bases sitting between them. The CDR3 nucleotides read TGTGCCAGTTCAAATTGGGTCGACGAACCCTACGAGCAGTACTTC. Residues: CASSNWVDEPYEQYF.

The chain is built from TRBV5-1 and TRBJ2-1; D might be TRBD2 (5 bases). The CDR3 totals 15 residues. Germline CDR1 reads SGHRS; CDR2 reads YFSETQ. Between the trimmed V and J ends, which lost 5 bases and 2 bases, there was a span of 14 bases. CDR3 in DNA: TGCGCCAGCAGACCGTCGGGGAACACCTACAATGAGCAGTTCTTC. This sequence encodes CASRPSGNTYNEQFF.

This clonotype came up a few times. V and J are TRBV29-1 and TRBJ1-1, with D uncertain. This CDR3 contains 14 residues. Trimming pared 0 bases from V and 0 bases from J, leaving 8 bases between. Germline V gene lookup returns CDR1 SQVTM and CDR2 ANQGSEA. The CDR3 here is CSVEDLPLNTEAFF. The CDR3 DNA reads as TGCAGCGTTGAAGATCTCCCATTGAACACTGAAGCTTTCTTT. The variable domain in full, with the rest retrieved from reference TRBV29-1 and TRBJ1-1, is SAVISQKPSRDICQRGTSLTIQCQVDSQVTMMFWYRQQPGQSLTLIATANQGSEATYESGFVIDKFPISRPNLTFSTLTVSNMSPEDSSIYLCSVEDLPLNTEAFFGQGTRLTVV.

This clonotype was recorded many times. The rearrangement links TRBV7-8 to TRBJ1-6; TRBD1 might be the D (6 bases). The CDR3 totals 15 residues. V was pared by 3 bases and J by 7 bases, with 13 bases between. In germline, CDR1 is SGHVS, CDR2 FQNEAQ. CDR3 nucleotide sequence: TGTGCCAGCAGCTTCCTACAGGGATCCAATTCACCCCTCCACTTT. It yields the protein CASSFLQGSNSPLHF.

The chain employs TRBV12-3 or TRBV12-4 and TRBJ1-5, with TRBD1 matching 8 bases. There are 16 residues in the CDR3. V was pared by 3 bases and J by 1 base, with 5 bases of the junction left unmatched. This CDR3 reads CASSFSGGASNQPQHF. Here the CDR3 DNA reads TGTGCCAGCAGTTTCTCAGGGGGCGCAAGCAATCAGCCCCAGCATTTT.

This clonotype came up a few times. The rearrangement links TRBV24-1 to TRBJ2-7; D ambiguous. The CDR3 sequence is 12 residues long. CDR1 is KGHDR, CDR2 SFDVKD, per germline. Deletions cut 2 bases from V and 7 bases from J, with 8 bases between. The CDR3 loop reads CATSDSGPEQYF. In DNA, the CDR3 is TGTGCCACCAGTGATTCAGGACCGGAGCAGTACTTC.

This clonotype was counted a few times. This sequence joins TRBV29-1 and TRBJ2-5; possible D gene TRBD2, 6 bases. The germline V and J ends were trimmed by 4 bases and 4 bases, with 37 bases remaining between them. Germline V gene data show CDR1 as SQVTM and CDR2 as ANQGSEA. The CDR3 spans 21 residues. CDR3 loop: CSVVGGYDINRLPTSGETQYF. Here the CDR3 DNA reads TGCAGCGTTGTTGGGGGGTACGATATTAACAGGCTCCCAACGTCAGGAGAGACCCAGTACTTC.

V usage is TRBV6-5 and J usage is TRBJ2-1; maybe TRBD1 (6 bases). The germline V and J ends were trimmed by 0 bases and 7 bases, with 13 bases remaining between them. CDR3 length: 15 amino acids. Per germline, CDR1 MNHEY and CDR2 SVGAGI. The CDR3 loop is CASSYSNLQGNEQFF. DNA for the CDR3: TGTGCCAGCAGTTACTCGAACTTACAGGGAAATGAGCAGTTCTTC.

This clonotype was seen a handful of times. J is TRBJ1-1 and V is TRBV19, with TRBD1 identical over 7 bases. J was trimmed by 8 bases and V by 4 bases; bases with no gene match: 4. This CDR3 spans 12 amino acids. Germline-derived CDR1 and CDR2 are LNHDA and SQIVND (reference sequence). The CDR3 nucleotides are TGTGCCAGTAGTACCCCGACAGGGGAAGCTTTCTTT. Translated, it gives CASSTPTGEAFF.

The chain links TRBV7-9 to TRBJ1-1, with D maybe TRBD1 (5 bases). CDR1 is SEHNR, CDR2 FQNEAQ, per germline (reference sequence). The CDR3 totals 11 residues. V was shortened by 1 base and J by 9 bases, with 6 bases between the two germline ends. Written as DNA, the CDR3 is TGTGCCAGCAGCTTAGGACAGAAAGCTTTCTTT. This codes for CASSLGQKAFF. Looking up the rest from reference TRBV7-9 and TRBJ1-1 gives the full variable domain: DTGVSQNPRHKITKRGQNVTFRCDPISEHNRLYWYRQTLGQGPEFLTYFQNEAQLEKSRLLSDRFSAERPKGSFSTLEIQRTEQGDSAMYLCASSLGQKAFFGQGTRLTVV.

This clonotype has at least ten counts. J is TRBJ2-7 and V is TRBV20-1, with TRBD2 identical over 15 bases. Germline loops: CDR1 DFQATT, CDR2 SNEGSKA (reference sequence). With V trimmed by 2 bases and J by 6 bases, 2 bases remained unmatched. CDR3 size: 14 residues. This chain's CDR3 is CSARKGLAGGEQYF. The DNA for the CDR3 is TGCAGTGCTAGAAAGGGACTAGCGGGAGGCGAGCAGTACTTC.

This clonotype was observed at least ten times. The V gene is TRBV18, the J gene TRBJ2-7; D is possibly TRBD2 (5 bases). The CDR3 spans 16 residues. V shed 6 bases and J shed 0 bases, with 18 bases lying between them. Germline V gene lookup returns CDR1 KGHSH and CDR2 LQKENI. The CDR3 spells CASSPVAGSRSYEQYF. Here the CDR3 DNA reads TGTGCCAGCTCTCCCGTTGCGGGTAGTCGCTCCTACGAGCAGTACTTC. Full variable domain (remainder filled in from reference TRBV18 and TRBJ2-7): NAGVMQNPRHLVRRRGQEARLRCSPMKGHSHVYWYRQLPEEGLKFMVYLQKENIIDESGMPKERFSAEFPKEGPSILRIQQVVRGDSAAYFCASSPVAGSRSYEQYFGPGTRLTVT.

This clonotype has a count of ten or more. The J gene is TRBJ1-2, the V gene TRBV2, with D tentatively TRBD1 (6 bases). The CDR3 sequence is 18 residues long. With 7 bases removed from V and 5 bases from J, the gap between germline ends came to 29 bases. CDR1 is SNHLY, CDR2 FYNNEI, per germline. The CDR3 region has the DNA TGTGCCAGCACTGGACAGAGGGAGGCTGGTGGATTGAAGTATGGCTACACCTTC. Its protein is CASTGQREAGGLKYGYTF.

This clonotype was seen only a few times. The chain recombines TRBV24-1 with TRBJ2-1; D is undetermined. This CDR3 comprises 13 residues. V shed 7 bases and J shed 0 bases, with 6 bases lying between them. Per the germline V gene, CDR1 is KGHDR and CDR2 is SFDVKD. The CDR3 DNA reads TGTGCCACCAGGGGAAGCTCCTACAATGAGCAGTTCTTC. Translating gives CATRGSSYNEQFF.